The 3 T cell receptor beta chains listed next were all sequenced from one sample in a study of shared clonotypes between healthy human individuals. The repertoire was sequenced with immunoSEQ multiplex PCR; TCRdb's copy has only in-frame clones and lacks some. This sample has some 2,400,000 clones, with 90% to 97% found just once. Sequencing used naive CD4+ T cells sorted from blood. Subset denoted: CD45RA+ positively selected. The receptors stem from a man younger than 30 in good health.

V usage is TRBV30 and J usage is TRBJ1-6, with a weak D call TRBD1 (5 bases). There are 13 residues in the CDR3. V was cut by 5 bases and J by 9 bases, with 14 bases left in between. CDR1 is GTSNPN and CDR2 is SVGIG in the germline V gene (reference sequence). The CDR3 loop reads CAWAPSGGSPLHF. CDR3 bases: TGTGCCTGGGCCCCAAGCGGGGGTTCACCCCTCCACTTT.

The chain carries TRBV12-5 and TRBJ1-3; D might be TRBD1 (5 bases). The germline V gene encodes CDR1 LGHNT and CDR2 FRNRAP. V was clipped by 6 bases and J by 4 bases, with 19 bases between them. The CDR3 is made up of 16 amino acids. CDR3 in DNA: TGTGCTAGTGGGAATACCTATGTGGGACGAGGAAACACCATATATTTT. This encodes CASGNTYVGRGNTIYF.

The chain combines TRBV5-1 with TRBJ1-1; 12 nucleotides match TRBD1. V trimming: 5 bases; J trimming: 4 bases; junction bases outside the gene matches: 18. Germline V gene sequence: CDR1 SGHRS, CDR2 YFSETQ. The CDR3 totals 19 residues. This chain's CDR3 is CASRGTGQGADGPRTEAFF. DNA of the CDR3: TGCGCCAGCAGAGGAACGGGACAGGGGGCGGACGGCCCCCGCACTGAAGCTTTCTTT.